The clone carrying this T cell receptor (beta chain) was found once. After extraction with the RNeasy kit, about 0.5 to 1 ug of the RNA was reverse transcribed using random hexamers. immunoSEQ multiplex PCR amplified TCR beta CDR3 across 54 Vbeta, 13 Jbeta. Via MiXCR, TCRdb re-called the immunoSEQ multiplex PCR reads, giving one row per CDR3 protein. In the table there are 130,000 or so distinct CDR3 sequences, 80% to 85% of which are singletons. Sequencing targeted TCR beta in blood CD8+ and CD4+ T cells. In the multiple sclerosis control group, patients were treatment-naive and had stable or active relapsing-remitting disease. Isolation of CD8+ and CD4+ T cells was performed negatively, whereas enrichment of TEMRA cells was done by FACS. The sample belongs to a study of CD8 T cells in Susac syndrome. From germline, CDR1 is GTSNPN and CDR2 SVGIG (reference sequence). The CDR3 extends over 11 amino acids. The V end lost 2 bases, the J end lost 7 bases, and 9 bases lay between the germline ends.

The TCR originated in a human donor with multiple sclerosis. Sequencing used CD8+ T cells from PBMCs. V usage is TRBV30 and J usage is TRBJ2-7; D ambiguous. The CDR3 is CAWSYLGEQYV. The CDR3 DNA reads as TGTGCCTGGAGTTACCTAGGGGAGCAGTACGTC.